This is a list of T cell receptor beta chains from one sample in a study of blood T cell repertoires in COVID-19. Profiled with immunoSEQ multiplex PCR; TCRdb holds only in-frame clones, not every one. The sample yields 300,000 to 400,000 clones, 75% to 90% seen once. The sample consisted of peripheral blood. The receptors come from a woman between 50 and 59 years old with COVID-19, enrolled during active disease. Both conserved end residues are part of each CDR3. D genes are given only for firm matches. A row's size may be missing; if present it is once, few, many or a size class.

J: TRBJ2-5; size: .; V: TRBV7-2; D: .; DNA: TGTGCCAGCAGCTTAGCTGGGGGCGGGAGCCAAGAGACCCAGTACTTC; CDR3: CASSLAGGGSQETQYF
J: TRBJ2-7; size: .; V: TRBV15; D: TRBD1; DNA: TGTGCCACCAGCACAATGACAGGGGACGGCGACGAGCAGTACTTC; CDR3: CATSTMTGDGDEQYF
J: TRBJ2-1; size: .; V: TRBV20-1; D: TRBD2; DNA: TGCAGTGCTAGTTGGCGGGGGGGATACAATGAGCAGTTCTTC; CDR3: CSASWRGGYNEQFF
J: TRBJ2-3; size: .; V: TRBV7-2; D: .; DNA: TGTGCCAGCAGCTTCTTCCGCCGGAGCACAGATACGCAGTATTTT; CDR3: CASSFFRRSTDTQYF
J: TRBJ2-1; size: .; V: TRBV11-3; D: .; DNA: TGTGCCAGCAGCTCCAGGGATAATGAGCAGTTCTTC; CDR3: CASSSRDNEQFF
J: TRBJ2-1; size: .; V: TRBV6-5; D: .; DNA: TGTGCCAGTCGAGGGAGTCCGGTTGAGCAGTTCTTC; CDR3: CASRGSPVEQFF
J: TRBJ2-2; size: .; V: TRBV19; D: .; DNA: TGTGCCAGTAGTAGGGCGGGCCCGAACACCGGGGAGCTGTTTTTT; CDR3: CASSRAGPNTGELFF
J: TRBJ1-1; size: .; V: TRBV5-4; D: .; DNA: TGTGCCAGCAGTGCGGAGGGTGAAGCTTTCTTT; CDR3: CASSAEGEAFF
J: TRBJ1-1; size: .; V: TRBV5-1; D: TRBD1; DNA: TGCGCCAGCAGCTGGGGGACAGGGGGCGTCGGGACTGAAGCTTTCTTT; CDR3: CASSWGTGGVGTEAFF
J: TRBJ2-5; size: .; V: TRBV9; D: .; DNA: TGTGCCAGCAGCGCCAACCCCCAAATCGGGACCCAGTACTTC; CDR3: CASSANPQIGTQYF
J: TRBJ1-1; size: few; V: TRBV4-1; D: TRBD1; DNA: TGCGCCAGCAGCCTGGGACAGGGGATGAACACTGAAGCTTTCTTT; CDR3: CASSLGQGMNTEAFF
J: TRBJ2-7; size: .; V: TRBV4-2; D: .; DNA: TGTGCCAGCAGCCAACCCGGACAGACCTACGAGCAGTACTTC; CDR3: CASSQPGQTYEQYF
J: TRBJ2-1; size: .; V: TRBV20-1; D: .; DNA: TGCAGTGCTCCCAACTTCAATGAGCAGTTCTTC; CDR3: CSAPNFNEQFF
J: TRBJ2-5; size: .; V: TRBV5-1; D: .; DNA: TGCGCCAGCAGCCAGGGACAACTACAAGAGACCCAGTACTTC; CDR3: CASSQGQLQETQYF
J: TRBJ2-1; size: .; V: TRBV5-1; D: TRBD1; DNA: TGCGCCAGCAACCTTGGGACAGCATACAATGAGCAGTTCTTC; CDR3: CASNLGTAYNEQFF
J: TRBJ1-5; size: .; V: TRBV7-3; D: .; DNA: TGTGCCAGCGCAGCGGATAGCAATCAGCCCCAGCATTTT; CDR3: CASAADSNQPQHF
J: TRBJ1-1; size: .; V: TRBV11-3; D: .; DNA: TGTGCCAGCAGCTTGTCACACATGAACACTGAAGCTTTCTTT; CDR3: CASSLSHMNTEAFF
J: TRBJ1-2; size: .; V: TRBV30; D: TRBD1; DNA: TGTGCCTCCCGGGACAGGGGCCACTCTAACTATGGCTACACCTTC; CDR3: CASRDRGHSNYGYTF
J: TRBJ2-1; size: .; V: TRBV9; D: TRBD2; DNA: TGTGCCAGCAGCTCCAGACTAGCGGGAGTCTACAATGAGCAGTTCTTC; CDR3: CASSSRLAGVYNEQFF
J: TRBJ1-4; size: .; V: TRBV5-1; D: TRBD1; DNA: TGCGCCAGCAGCCGAACTGGACAGGTGGCAACTAATGAAAAACTGTTTTTT; CDR3: CASSRTGQVATNEKLFF
J: TRBJ2-1; size: once; V: TRBV7-2; D: TRBD1; DNA: TGTGCCAGCAGCTTAGAGGGGGCTTACAATGAGCAGTTCTTC; CDR3: CASSLEGAYNEQFF
J: TRBJ1-2; size: .; V: TRBV10-1; D: .; DNA: TGCGCCAGCAGTGGGGGCCCGCGGGGCTACACCTTC; CDR3: CASSGGPRGYTF
J: TRBJ1-6; size: .; V: TRBV5-1; D: .; DNA: TGCGCCAGCAGCGTGAGCTCCTATAATTCACCCCTCCACTTT; CDR3: CASSVSSYNSPLHF
J: TRBJ2-5; size: .; V: TRBV18; D: TRBD2; DNA: TGTGCCAGCTCACCACCTACCGGGAGGGAGACCCAGTACTTC; CDR3: CASSPPTGRETQYF
J: TRBJ2-1; size: .; V: TRBV5-1; D: .; DNA: TGCGCCAGCAGCCCCGGACAGCCTGGAGCGGGAAGATACAATGAGCAGTTCTTC; CDR3: CASSPGQPGAGRYNEQFF
J: TRBJ2-5; size: .; V: TRBV5-1; D: TRBD2; DNA: TGCGCCAGCAGCTTGGGCGGACTAGCGGGAGCCCGGGAGACCCAGTACTTC; CDR3: CASSLGGLAGARETQYF
J: TRBJ1-1; size: .; V: TRBV11-3; D: TRBD1; DNA: TGTGCCAGCAGCCAAATACAGGGGGGCACTGAAGCTTTCTTT; CDR3: CASSQIQGGTEAFF
J: TRBJ2-7; size: few; V: TRBV5-4; D: TRBD2; DNA: TGTGCCAGCAGCTCTGGACTAGCGGGAGGCCCCGTCTACGAGCAGTACTTC; CDR3: CASSSGLAGGPVYEQYF
J: TRBJ2-7; size: .; V: TRBV29-1; D: TRBD1; DNA: TGCAGCGCACGACAGGGTTCCTACGAGCAGTACTTC; CDR3: CSARQGSYEQYF
J: TRBJ1-6; size: .; V: TRBV29-1; D: TRBD1; DNA: TGCAGCGTGGGACAGGGGTATAATTCACCCCTCCACTTT; CDR3: CSVGQGYNSPLHF
J: TRBJ2-1; size: once; V: TRBV19; D: TRBD2; DNA: TGTGCCAGTAGCCTGGGGCTAGCGGGAGGTGGGAATGAGCAGTTCTTC; CDR3: CASSLGLAGGGNEQFF
J: TRBJ1-2; size: .; V: TRBV6-2/TRBV6-3; D: .; DNA: TGTGCCAGCAGTTACACGGGACAATATGGCTACACCTTC; CDR3: CASSYTGQYGYTF